The T cell receptor beta chain described here comes from a study of identical twins (dated by TCRdb to about 2016). About the full investigation: To test whether fetal clonotypes persist, this study deep-sequenced TCR alpha and beta repertoires from monozygotic twins, from unrelated adults of various ages, and from cord blood. To rule out contamination, replicate twin experiments were performed at different times with different library preparation protocols. The investigation overall reported the following: Fewer insertions were carried by abundant cord blood beta clonotypes, a similar but weaker trend appeared in young adult naive repertoires, and no such trend appeared in memory repertoires. Because the same donors could not be followed over many years, conclusions were based on cross-sectional statistical analysis. In beta out-of-frame sequences, excess twin sharing was weaker, because having fewer shared sequences lowered the signal-to-noise ratio. In monozygotic twins, out-of-frame TCR alpha sharing was systematically underestimated by recombination models, although the models agreed with sharing between unrelated individuals. Zero-insertion analyses could be partly confounded by invariant T cells such as MAIT and iNKT, though diverse VJ usage argued against such confounding for most clonotypes. Compared with coincidental sharing between unrelated individuals, an excess of low generation-probability sequences was observed among out-of-frame TCR alpha sequences shared between twins.

All donors were healthy Caucasians. Using Miltenyi CD45RO+ enrichment and human naive T-cell isolation kits, memory (CD45RO+) and naive T cells were isolated from PBMC. The receptor library was made with 5' RACE. Sequencer: Illumina HiSeq 2000. A universal primer binding site was introduced by template switching, and a unique molecular identifier was present in the final cDNA, enabling accurate counting of TCR cDNA molecules. Specific primers in the conserved constant-segment region were used to synthesize first-strand cDNA for TCR alpha and beta chains. Each cDNA library was double barcoded, with a SMART-Mk sample barcode plus Illumina barcodes, to control for contamination. TruSeq adapter sequences, together with Illumina sample barcodes, were added in two successive PCR steps. The TCR alpha and beta cDNA libraries were sequenced on the Illumina HiSeq platform using custom primers. As for how the authors treated the data: Raw reads were processed with MiGEC to extract unique molecular identifiers, and MiXCR was used to determine CDR3 positions. For each individual, recombination models were inferred using an EM algorithm with the repgenHMM and IGoR tools. Shared clonotypes were analyzed with the tcR package in R, and sharing was normalized by the product of cloneset sizes. Out-of-frame nonproductive sequences were analyzed to study raw recombination free of thymic and clonal selection effects. Clones were called with MiXCR by TCRdb after fastp trimmed the public reads at Q25, and only in-frame beta chains were retained. Here each entry gathers all rows of one CDR3 protein and keeps the most common genes and DNA. The V and J calls, along with clone size, are taken from TCRdb and not from the paper's own processing. This sample is represented by about 200,000 distinct CDR3 sequences; around 10% of them were singletons. Clones ranked in the top ten supply around 5.1% of the sample.

This clonotype was seen repeatedly, ten times or more. Its cognate antigen has yet to be identified. Base-call qualities are not available, and no considerably larger clone is one nucleotide away. The germline V gene supplies CDR1 SGHRS and CDR2 YFSETQ. V trim: 7 bases; J trim: 4 bases; unmatched bases: 5. Counted from cysteine to phenylalanine, this CDR3 has 13 amino acids. The kept DNA is CDR3 alone, 39 bases in frame from the first base. The sample consisted of memory (CD45RO+) T cells sorted from blood. The meaning of the sample's cell subset or site label: CD45RO+ enriched T cells. Rearrangement joined TRBV5-1 to TRBJ2-1; 7 middle bases align to TRBD2. This TCR was sampled from a woman under 30 in good health. The CDR3 corresponds to CASLAAPYNEQFF. The bases read TGCGCCAGCCTAGCGGCGCCGTACAATGAGCAGTTCTTC.